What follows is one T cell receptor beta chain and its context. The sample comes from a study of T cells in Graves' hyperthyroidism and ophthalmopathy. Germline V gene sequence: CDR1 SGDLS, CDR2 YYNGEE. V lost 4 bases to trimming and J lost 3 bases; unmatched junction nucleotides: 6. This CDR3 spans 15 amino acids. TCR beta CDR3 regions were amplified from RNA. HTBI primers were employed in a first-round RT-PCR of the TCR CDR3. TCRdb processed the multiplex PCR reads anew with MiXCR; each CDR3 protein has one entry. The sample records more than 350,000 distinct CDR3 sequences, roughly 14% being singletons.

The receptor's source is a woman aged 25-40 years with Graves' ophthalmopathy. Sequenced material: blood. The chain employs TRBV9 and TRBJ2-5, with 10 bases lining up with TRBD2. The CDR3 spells CASSLSGLAEETQYF. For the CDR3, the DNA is TGTGCCAGCAGCTTATCCGGACTAGCGGAAGAGACCCAGTACTTC.